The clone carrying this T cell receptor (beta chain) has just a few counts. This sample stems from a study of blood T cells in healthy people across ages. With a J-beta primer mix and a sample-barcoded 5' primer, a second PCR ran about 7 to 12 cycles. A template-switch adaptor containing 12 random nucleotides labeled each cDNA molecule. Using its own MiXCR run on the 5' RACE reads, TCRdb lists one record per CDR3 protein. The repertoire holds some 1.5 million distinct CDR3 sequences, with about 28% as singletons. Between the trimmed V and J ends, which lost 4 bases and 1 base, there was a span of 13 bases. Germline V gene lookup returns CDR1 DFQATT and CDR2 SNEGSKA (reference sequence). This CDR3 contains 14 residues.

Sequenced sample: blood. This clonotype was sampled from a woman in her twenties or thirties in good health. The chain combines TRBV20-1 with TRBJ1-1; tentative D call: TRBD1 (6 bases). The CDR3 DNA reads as TGCAGTGCTAAAATGGGACATACGAACACTGAAGCTTTCTTT. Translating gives CSAKMGHTNTEAFF.